Shown below are 31 T cell receptor beta chains from a single sample sequenced in a study of technical replicates of blood from several donors. TCRdb's table, derived via immunoSEQ multiplex PCR, lists solely in-frame clones and lacks some. The table shows approximately 82,000 clones, with more than 85% occurring only once. Sequencing used T cells isolated from PBMCs. All receptors derive from a human donor in good health. Some clones in this sample may be carry-over from other donors' samples.

The chain couples TRBV4-1 to TRBJ2-5; D uncertain. This CDR3 has 13 amino acids. CDR1 is MGHRA, CDR2 YSYEKL, per germline. The V gene lost 1 base and the J gene lost 5 bases, with 8 bases spanning the gap. The CDR3 loop reads CASSQGQFETQYF. The DNA for the CDR3 is TGCGCCAGCAGCCAAGGACAATTTGAGACCCAGTACTTC.

The rearrangement joins TRBV19 to TRBJ2-5; D uncertain. CDR1 and CDR2 (germline): LNHDA, SQIVND (reference sequence). The CDR3 has 13 residues. The ends were cut back, 3 bases at V and 1 base at J, with 6 bases in the middle. CDR3 residues: CASSIYGQETQYF. CDR3 DNA: TGTGCCAGTAGTATTTACGGCCAAGAGACCCAGTACTTC.

This chain links TRBV18 with TRBJ1-5; no clear D. Between the trimmed V and J ends, which lost 3 bases and 7 bases, there was a span of 7 bases. This CDR3 has 12 amino acids. Germline values: CDR1 KGHSH, CDR2 LQKENI. In DNA form, the CDR3 reads TGTGCCAGCTCACCGACAAACCAGCCCCAGCATTTT. Translating it yields CASSPTNQPQHF. The variable domain in full, completed from reference TRBV18 and TRBJ1-5, reads NAGVMQNPRHLVRRRGQEARLRCSPMKGHSHVYWYRQLPEEGLKFMVYLQKENIIDESGMPKERFSAEFPKEGPSILRIQQVVRGDSAAYFCASSPTNQPQHFGDGTRLSIL.

The rearrangement uses TRBV7-9 and TRBJ2-7; no firm D call. This CDR3 is built from 12 residues. V was shortened by 1 base and J by 11 bases, with 12 bases between the two germline ends. The germline V gene has CDR1 SEHNR and CDR2 FQNEAQ (reference sequence). As DNA, the CDR3 is TGTGCCAGCAGCTTAGATACAGTAAAAAAGTACTTC. It translates to CASSLDTVKKYF.

The V and J genes are TRBV6-6 and TRBJ2-2, with TRBD1 matching 9 bases. The CDR3 length is 16 residues. From germline, CDR1 is MNHNY and CDR2 SVGAGI (reference sequence). J was trimmed by 5 bases and V by 6 bases; bases with no gene match: 10. The CDR3 nucleotides are TGTGCCAGCAGCCATGGACAGGGGCGCCGGACCGGGGAGCTGTTTTTT. It is translated as CASSHGQGRRTGELFF.

V usage is TRBV14 and J usage is TRBJ2-7; D is ambiguous. The CDR3 contains 15 residues. Trimming took off 4 bases at V and 3 bases at J, with 16 bases between the two ends. The V gene's germline CDR1 is SGHDN and CDR2 FVKESK. CDR3 in DNA: TGTGCCAGCAGCCCCCTGACTGTCGCCTTCTACGAGCAGTACTTC. This translates into CASSPLTVAFYEQYF.

The chain is built from TRBV2 and TRBJ1-1; TRBD1 matches at 7 bases. This CDR3 has 12 residues. Trimming removed 8 bases from V and 10 bases from J; junction bases left unmatched: 10. CDR1 is SNHLY, CDR2 FYNNEI, per germline. The CDR3 sequence is CASGVERQGAFF. The DNA of the CDR3 is TGTGCCAGCGGCGTAGAACGACAGGGAGCTTTCTTT.

This clone was detected only a few times. This chain links TRBV11-2 with TRBJ2-7, with D unresolved. This CDR3 spans 13 amino acids. From germline, CDR1 is SGHAT and CDR2 FQNNGV. V was shortened by 3 bases and J by 3 bases, with 9 bases between the two germline ends. Here the CDR3 reads CASSLGSFYEQYF. The CDR3 coding sequence is TGTGCCAGCAGCTTGGGCTCGTTCTACGAGCAGTACTTC.

V and J are TRBV27 and TRBJ2-1; D is unresolved. The CDR3 totals 11 residues. Looked up from germline, CDR1 is MNHEY and CDR2 is SMNVEV (reference sequence). V was pared by 4 bases and J by 7 bases, with 5 bases between. CDR3 in amino acids: CASSSINEQFF. CDR3 DNA: TGTGCCAGCAGTTCAATTAATGAGCAGTTCTTC.

This chain connects TRBV28 to TRBJ1-5; weak D call: TRBD1 (5 bases). Germline loops: CDR1 MDHEN, CDR2 SYDVKM. V lost 8 bases to trimming and J lost 5 bases, with 13 bases between them. CDR3 size: 13 residues. The CDR3 DNA reads as TGTGCCAGCGTATTCGGAGGGGATCAGCCCCAGCATTTT. Its translation: CASVFGGDQPQHF.

The chain employs TRBV2 and TRBJ1-4, with 8 bases aligning to TRBD1. CDR1 is SNHLY and CDR2 is FYNNEI in the germline V gene. The trim removed 6 bases at V and 0 bases at J, leaving 12 bases unmatched. CDR3 length equals 18 residues. The CDR3, as DNA: TGTGCCAGCAGCCCGACAGGGGCCCCCTTTGCAACTAATGAAAAACTGTTTTTT. Translated, it gives CASSPTGAPFATNEKLFF.

The gene calls are TRBV4-2 and TRBJ1-4; no clear D gene. CDR3 length equals 13 residues. V was trimmed by 4 bases and J by 4 bases, leaving 7 bases between them. CDR1 and CDR2 (germline): LGHNA, YNFKEQ. The CDR3 DNA reads TGTGCCAGCAGCCCCAACAGTAATGAAAAACTGTTTTTT. As protein: CASSPNSNEKLFF.

The V and J genes are TRBV5-1 and TRBJ1-4; the D is unclear. V was clipped by 0 bases and J by 0 bases, with 6 bases between them. Germline V gives CDR1 SGHRS, CDR2 YFSETQ. The CDR3 is 15 residues long. The DNA of the CDR3 is TGCGCCAGCAGCTTGGGTTCCGCAACTAATGAAAAACTGTTTTTT. Protein product: CASSLGSATNEKLFF.

The chain recombines TRBV30 with TRBJ2-6; D is unclear. The V gene's germline CDR1 is GTSNPN and CDR2 SVGIG (reference sequence). This CDR3 has 14 amino acids. Deletions cut 1 base from V and 0 bases from J, with 4 bases between. The CDR3 coding sequence is TGTGCCTGGAGTGACAGCTCTGGGGCCAACGTCCTGACTTTC. It encodes CAWSDSSGANVLTF.

CDR3 coding DNA: TGTGCCAGCAGCGCTACAGGGATTGAGCAGTTCTTC. Translating it yields CASSATGIEQFF. The rearrangement links TRBV7-9 to TRBJ2-1, with D possibly being TRBD1 (6 bases). V gave up 5 bases and J gave up 9 bases, with 11 bases separating them. Germline CDR1 SEHNR, CDR2 FQNEAQ (reference sequence). The CDR3 length is 12 residues.

The chain combines TRBV25-1 with TRBJ1-6; D not certain. Germline V lookup: CDR1 MGHDK, CDR2 SYGVNS. V was trimmed by 3 bases and J by 11 bases, leaving 11 bases between them. The CDR3 loop spans 13 amino acids. The CDR3 is CASSDLSITPLHF. The CDR3 DNA is TGTGCCAGCAGTGACCTCTCTATAACACCCCTCCACTTT.

V and J are TRBV15 and TRBJ2-1; D may be TRBD1 (6 bases). This CDR3 has 15 amino acids. Germline CDR1 is LNHNV and CDR2 is YYDKDF (reference sequence). V was pared by 3 bases and J by 0 bases, with 9 bases between. CDR3 sequence reads: CATSSTGSSYNEQFF. In DNA, the CDR3 is TGTGCCACCAGCAGTACAGGGAGCTCCTACAATGAGCAGTTCTTC.

The sample holds one count of this clone. This rearrangement joins TRBV11-2 to TRBJ2-5; 11 bases map to TRBD2. Germline loops: CDR1 SGHAT, CDR2 FQNNGV. V lost 4 bases, J lost 6 bases, and 10 bases stayed unmatched. CDR3 size: 16 residues. The chain's CDR3 is CASSYLLAGGKQTQYF. Written as DNA, the CDR3 is TGTGCCAGCAGCTACCTGTTAGCGGGAGGGAAACAGACCCAGTACTTC.

This sequence joins TRBV6-5 and TRBJ2-1; 7 nucleotides line up with TRBD2. Germline CDR1 and CDR2: MNHEY and SVGAGI. The length of the CDR3 is 14 residues. With V trimmed by 8 bases and J by 4 bases, 8 bases remained unmatched. The CDR3 bases are TGTGCCAGCTCCCCTAGCGGACTATACAATGAGCAGTTCTTC. Its translation: CASSPSGLYNEQFF.

This rearrangement joins TRBV10-1 to TRBJ2-1; possible D gene TRBD1, 5 bases. The CDR3 length is 13 residues. The V end lost 4 bases, the J end lost 4 bases, and 8 bases lay between the germline ends. Germline V gene data show CDR1 as WNHNN and CDR2 as SYGVQD (reference sequence). CDR3 coding DNA: TGCGCCAGCAGTGCCCAGGGTTACAATGAGCAGTTCTTC. Protein: CASSAQGYNEQFF.

The genes are TRBV11-2 and TRBJ1-5; D gene unclear. The CDR3 loop spans 13 amino acids. Germline CDR1 is SGHAT and CDR2 is FQNNGV. The ends were cut back, 1 base at V and 5 bases at J, with 6 bases in the middle. DNA of the CDR3: TGTGCCAGCAGCTTAGTGGGAGATCAGCCCCAGCATTTT. Translated: CASSLVGDQPQHF.

The CDR3 nucleotides read TGTGCCAGCAGTCTCGACAGGGTGGGTGGCTACACCTTC. Protein product: CASSLDRVGGYTF. The chain links TRBV6-5 to TRBJ1-2; 7 bases map to TRBD1. CDR3 length: 13 amino acids. CDR1 is MNHEY, CDR2 SVGAGI, per germline. V trimming: 5 bases; J trimming: 7 bases; junction bases outside the gene matches: 7.

V is TRBV6-5 and J is TRBJ1-2, with a possible D match to TRBD1 (5 bases). Germline V gene data show CDR1 as MNHEY and CDR2 as SVGAGI. The CDR3 runs 12 residues. V lost 3 bases and J lost 7, with 9 bases in between. CDR3 coding DNA: TGTGCCAGCAGTTATTATAGGGGTGGCTACACCTTC. Encoded protein: CASSYYRGGYTF.

The chain combines TRBV10-3 with TRBJ2-1; D possibly corresponds to TRBD2 (6 bases). Germline CDR1 ENHRY, CDR2 SYGVKD. V dropped 2 bases and J dropped 7 bases, with 15 bases sitting between them. The CDR3 has 15 amino acids. The CDR3 DNA sequence: TGTGCCATCAGTGAGGAGGCGGGACCACAGAATGAGCAGTTCTTC. Residues: CAISEEAGPQNEQFF.

The V and J genes are TRBV7-9 and TRBJ2-1; TRBD2 matches 11 bases. The V gene end was trimmed by 2 bases and the J gene end by 6 bases; junction bases not matched to a gene: 0. Looked up from germline, CDR1 is SEHNR and CDR2 is FQNEAQ (reference sequence). This CDR3 has 14 amino acids. CDR3 sequence: CASSLTSGSNEQFF. The CDR3 DNA is TGTGCCAGCAGCTTAACTAGCGGGAGCAATGAGCAGTTCTTC.

This clone was detected once. The gene calls are TRBV9 and TRBJ2-7, with D possibly matching TRBD2 (5 bases). V was cut by 3 bases and J by 2 bases, with 15 bases left in between. Per the germline V gene, CDR1 is SGDLS and CDR2 is YYNGEE. This CDR3 has 15 amino acids. The CDR3 spells CASSAPRVLTYEQYF. The CDR3 DNA reads TGTGCCAGCAGCGCGCCGAGGGTTTTAACCTACGAGCAGTACTTC. Looking up the rest from reference TRBV9 and TRBJ2-7 gives the full variable domain: DSGVTQTPKHLITATGQRVTLRCSPRSGDLSVYWYQQSLDQGLQFLIQYYNGEERAKGNILERFSAQQFPDLHSELNLSSLELGDSALYFCASSAPRVLTYEQYFGPGTRLTVT.

This clone was seen just once. This sequence joins TRBV4-1 and TRBJ2-3, with unresolved D. V lost 4 bases and J 2 bases, leaving 7 bases between the germline ends. CDR1 and CDR2 (germline): MGHRA, YSYEKL. This CDR3 comprises 13 residues. The CDR3 sequence: CASSLSYTDTQYF. DNA of the CDR3: TGCGCCAGCAGCCTTTCCTACACAGATACGCAGTATTTT.

The V and J genes are TRBV4-1 and TRBJ2-2, with D tentatively TRBD1 (6 bases). The CDR3 spans 15 residues. Germline values: CDR1 MGHRA, CDR2 YSYEKL. V lost 4 bases and J 0 bases, leaving 9 bases between the germline ends. CDR3 amino acids: CASSLRGANTGELFF. CDR3 bases: TGCGCCAGCAGCCTCAGGGGAGCGAACACCGGGGAGCTGTTTTTT.

The V call is TRBV4-1, the J call TRBJ1-1; 9 bases agree with TRBD1. Trimming removed 1 base from V and 4 bases from J; junction bases left unmatched: 10. CDR3 size: 17 residues. Germline CDR1 reads MGHRA; CDR2 reads YSYEKL. CDR3 DNA sequence: TGCGCCAGCAGCCAAGGACAGGGGGGGGGTTCGGGCACTGAAGCTTTCTTT. It specifies CASSQGQGGGSGTEAFF.

The rearrangement uses TRBV7-3 and TRBJ2-1; no clear D. The CDR3 spans 13 residues. Germline lookup yields CDR1 SGHTA and CDR2 FQGTGA. V was cut by 3 bases and J by 5 bases, with 8 bases left in between. In nucleotides, the CDR3 is TGTGCCAGCAGCTTTTTCCCGGACAATGAGCAGTTCTTC. Its translation: CASSFFPDNEQFF.

The chain carries TRBV6-1 and TRBJ1-5; D is uncertain. CDR1 is MNHNS and CDR2 is SASEGT in the germline V gene. V shed 5 bases and J shed 5 bases, with 13 bases lying between them. The CDR3 is made up of 14 amino acids. The CDR3 region has the DNA TGTGCCAGCAGTATCCGAGGTATCGATCAGCCCCAGCATTTT. As protein: CASSIRGIDQPQHF.